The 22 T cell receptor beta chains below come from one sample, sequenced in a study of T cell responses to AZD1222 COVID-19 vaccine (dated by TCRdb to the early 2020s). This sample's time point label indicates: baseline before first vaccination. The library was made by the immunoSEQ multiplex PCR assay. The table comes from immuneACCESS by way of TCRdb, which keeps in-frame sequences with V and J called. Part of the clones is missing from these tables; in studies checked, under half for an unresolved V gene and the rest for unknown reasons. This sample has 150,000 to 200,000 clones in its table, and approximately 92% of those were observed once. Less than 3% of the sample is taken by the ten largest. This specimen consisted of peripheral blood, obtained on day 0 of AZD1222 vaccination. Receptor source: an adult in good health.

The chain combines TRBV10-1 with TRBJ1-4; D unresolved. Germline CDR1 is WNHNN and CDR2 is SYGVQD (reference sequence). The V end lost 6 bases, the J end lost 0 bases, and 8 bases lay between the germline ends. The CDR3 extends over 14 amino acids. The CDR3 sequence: CASSPGTTNEKLFF. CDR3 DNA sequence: TGCGCCAGCAGCCCGGGAACAACTAATGAAAAACTGTTTTTT.

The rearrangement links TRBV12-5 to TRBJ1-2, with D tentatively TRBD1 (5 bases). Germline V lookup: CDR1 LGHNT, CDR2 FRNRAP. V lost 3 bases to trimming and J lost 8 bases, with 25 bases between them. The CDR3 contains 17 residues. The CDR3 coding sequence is TGTGCTAGTGGTTTCTTTGGCCGAGCTGGGGCTTTGGAGGGCTACACCTTC. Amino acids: CASGFFGRAGALEGYTF. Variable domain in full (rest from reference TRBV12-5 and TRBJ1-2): DARVTQTPRHKVTEMGQEVTMRCQPILGHNTVFWYRQTMMQGLELLAYFRNRAPLDDSGMPKDRFSAEMPDATLATLKIQPSEPRDSAVYFCASGFFGRAGALEGYTFGSGTRLTVV.

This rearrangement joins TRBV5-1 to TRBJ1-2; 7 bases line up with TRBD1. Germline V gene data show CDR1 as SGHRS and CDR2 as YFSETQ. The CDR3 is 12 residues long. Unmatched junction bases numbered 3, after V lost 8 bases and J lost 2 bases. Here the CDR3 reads CASAGGNYGYTF. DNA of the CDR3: TGCGCCAGTGCAGGGGGGAACTATGGCTACACCTTC.

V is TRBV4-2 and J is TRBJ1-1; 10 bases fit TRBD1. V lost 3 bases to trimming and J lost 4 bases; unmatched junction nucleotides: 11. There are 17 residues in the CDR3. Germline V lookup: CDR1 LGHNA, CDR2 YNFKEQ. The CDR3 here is CASSQGPFDRGPTEAFF. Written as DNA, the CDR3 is TGTGCCAGCAGCCAGGGTCCTTTCGACAGGGGGCCCACTGAAGCTTTCTTT.

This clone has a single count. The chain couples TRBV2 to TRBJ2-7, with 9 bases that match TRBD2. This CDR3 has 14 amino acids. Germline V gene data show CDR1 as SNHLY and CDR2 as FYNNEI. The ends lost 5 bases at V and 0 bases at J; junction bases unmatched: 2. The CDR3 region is CASSTSGHSYEQYF. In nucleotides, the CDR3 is TGTGCCAGCAGTACTAGCGGGCACTCCTACGAGCAGTACTTC.

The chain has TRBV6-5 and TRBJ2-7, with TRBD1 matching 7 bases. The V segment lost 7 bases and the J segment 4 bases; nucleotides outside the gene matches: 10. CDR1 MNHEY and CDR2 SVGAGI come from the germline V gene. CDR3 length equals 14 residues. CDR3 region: CASKPRDSNYEQYF. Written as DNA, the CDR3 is TGTGCCAGCAAACCCAGGGACAGCAATTACGAGCAGTACTTC.

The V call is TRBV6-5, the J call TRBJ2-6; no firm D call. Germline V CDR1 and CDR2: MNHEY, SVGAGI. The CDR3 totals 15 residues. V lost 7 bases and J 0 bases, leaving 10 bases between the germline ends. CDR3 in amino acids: CASTKQRSGANVLTF. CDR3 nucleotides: TGTGCCAGCACCAAACAGCGCTCTGGGGCCAACGTCCTGACTTTC.

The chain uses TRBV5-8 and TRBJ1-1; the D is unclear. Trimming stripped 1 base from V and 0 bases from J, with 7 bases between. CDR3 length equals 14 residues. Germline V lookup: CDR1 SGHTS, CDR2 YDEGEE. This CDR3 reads CASSLWKVNTEAFF. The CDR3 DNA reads TGTGCCAGCAGCTTGTGGAAGGTGAACACTGAAGCTTTCTTT.

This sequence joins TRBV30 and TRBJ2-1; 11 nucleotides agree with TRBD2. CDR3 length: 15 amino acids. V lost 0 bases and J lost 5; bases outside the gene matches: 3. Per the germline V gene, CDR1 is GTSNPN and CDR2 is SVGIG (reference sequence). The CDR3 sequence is CAWSVGTSGNNEQFF. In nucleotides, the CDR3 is TGTGCCTGGAGTGTAGGGACTAGCGGAAACAATGAGCAGTTCTTC.

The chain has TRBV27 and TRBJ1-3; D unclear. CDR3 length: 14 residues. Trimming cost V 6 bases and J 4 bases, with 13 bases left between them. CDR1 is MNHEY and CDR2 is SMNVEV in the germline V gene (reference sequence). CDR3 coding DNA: TGTGCCAGCAGCCCTAGCATCGGAGGAAACACCATATATTTT. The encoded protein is CASSPSIGGNTIYF.

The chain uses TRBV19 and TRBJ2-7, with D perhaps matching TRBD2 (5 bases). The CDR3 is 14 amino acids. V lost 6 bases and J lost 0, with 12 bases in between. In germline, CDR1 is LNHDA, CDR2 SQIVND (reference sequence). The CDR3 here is CASSQKRNSYEQYF. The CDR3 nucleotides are TGTGCCAGTAGCCAGAAGCGGAACTCCTACGAGCAGTACTTC.

For the CDR3, the DNA is TGCGCCAGCAGCCAGTCAGGGGGCGAGACCTACGAGCAGTACTTC. Its protein is CASSQSGGETYEQYF. The chain employs TRBV4-1 and TRBJ2-7; 8 nucleotides align to TRBD1. Unmatched junction bases numbered 6, after V lost 3 bases and J lost 2 bases. Germline CDR1 and CDR2: MGHRA and YSYEKL. The CDR3 covers 15 residues.

This CDR3 is CASSEYSREKLFF. The CDR3 DNA follows: TGTGCCAGCAGTGAGTACAGCAGGGAAAAACTGTTTTTT. The chain uses TRBV6-1 and TRBJ1-4; D gene uncertain. Trimming took off 3 bases at V and 8 bases at J, with 10 bases between the two ends. The germline V gene encodes CDR1 MNHNS and CDR2 SASEGT. The CDR3 has 13 amino acids.

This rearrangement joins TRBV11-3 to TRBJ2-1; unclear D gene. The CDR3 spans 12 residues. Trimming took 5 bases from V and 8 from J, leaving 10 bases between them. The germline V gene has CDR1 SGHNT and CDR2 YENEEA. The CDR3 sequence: CASSLRRDEQFF. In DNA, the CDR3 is TGTGCCAGCAGCCTTAGAAGGGATGAGCAGTTCTTC.

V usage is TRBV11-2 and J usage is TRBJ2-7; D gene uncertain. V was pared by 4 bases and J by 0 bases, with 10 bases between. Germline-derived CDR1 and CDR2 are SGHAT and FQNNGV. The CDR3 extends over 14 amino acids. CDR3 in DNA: TGTGCCAGCAGCTCTACCCCGAGCTCCTACGAGCAGTACTTC. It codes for CASSSTPSSYEQYF.

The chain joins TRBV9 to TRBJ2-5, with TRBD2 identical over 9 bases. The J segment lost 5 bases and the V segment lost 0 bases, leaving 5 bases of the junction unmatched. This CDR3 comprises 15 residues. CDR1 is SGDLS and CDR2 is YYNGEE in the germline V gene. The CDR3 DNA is TGTGCCAGCAGCGTAGGTGCGGGAGGGTCGGAGACCCAGTACTTC. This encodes CASSVGAGGSETQYF.

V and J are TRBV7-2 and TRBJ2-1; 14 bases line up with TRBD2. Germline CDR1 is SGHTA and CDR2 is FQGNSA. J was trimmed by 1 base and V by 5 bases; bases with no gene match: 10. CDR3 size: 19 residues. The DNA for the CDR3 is TGTGCCAGCAGCCCCTTTGGGACTAGCGGGAGAAGGTCCTACAATGAGCAGTTCTTC. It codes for CASSPFGTSGRRSYNEQFF. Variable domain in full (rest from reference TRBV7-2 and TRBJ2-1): GAGVSQSPSNKVTEKGKDVELRCDPISGHTALYWYRQSLGQGLEFLIYFQGNSAPDKSGLPSDRFSAERTGGSVSTLTIQRTQQEDSAVYLCASSPFGTSGRRSYNEQFFGPGTRLTVL.

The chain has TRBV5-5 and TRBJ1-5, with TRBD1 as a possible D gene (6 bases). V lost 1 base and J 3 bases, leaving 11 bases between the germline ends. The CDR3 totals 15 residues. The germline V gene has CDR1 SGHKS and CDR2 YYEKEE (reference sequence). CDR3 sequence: CASSLFSGDNQPQHF. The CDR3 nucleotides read TGTGCCAGCAGCTTGTTTTCAGGGGACAATCAGCCCCAGCATTTT.

The CDR3 here is CASSFGGQTEAFF. In DNA form, the CDR3 reads TGTGCCAGCAGCTTTGGGGGCCAGACTGAAGCTTTCTTT. The V call is TRBV7-8, the J call TRBJ1-1, with D possibly matching TRBD1 (6 bases). V shed 3 bases and J shed 5 bases, with 10 bases lying between them. The CDR3 consists of 13 residues. Germline V gene sequence: CDR1 SGHVS, CDR2 FQNEAQ.

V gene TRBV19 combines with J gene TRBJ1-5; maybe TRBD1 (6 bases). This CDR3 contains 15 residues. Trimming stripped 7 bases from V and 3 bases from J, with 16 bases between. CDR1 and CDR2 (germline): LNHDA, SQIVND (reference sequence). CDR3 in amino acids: CASKGVTGSNQPQHF. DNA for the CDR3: TGTGCCAGTAAGGGCGTGACAGGTTCCAATCAGCCCCAGCATTTT.

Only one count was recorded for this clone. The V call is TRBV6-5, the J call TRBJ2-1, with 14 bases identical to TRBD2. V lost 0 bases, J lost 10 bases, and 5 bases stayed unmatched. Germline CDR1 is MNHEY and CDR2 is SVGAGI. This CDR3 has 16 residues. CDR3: CASSYSGLAGEEEQFF. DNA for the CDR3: TGTGCCAGCAGTTACTCGGGACTAGCGGGAGAGGAGGAGCAGTTCTTC.

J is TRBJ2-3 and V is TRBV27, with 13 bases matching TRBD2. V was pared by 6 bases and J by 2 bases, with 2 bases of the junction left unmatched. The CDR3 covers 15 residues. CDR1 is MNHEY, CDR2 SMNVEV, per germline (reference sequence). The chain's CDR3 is CASSTSGRDTDTQYF. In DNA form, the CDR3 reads TGTGCCAGCAGCACTAGCGGGAGGGACACAGATACGCAGTATTTT.